This T cell receptor (beta chain) was sequenced during a study of T cell repertoires in cytomegalovirus infection. Study summary: Public TCR beta signatures provided an indication of both CMV infection and a matching HLA type.

TCRdb re-derived calls from the reads in MiXCR, one entry per CDR3 protein. Counted here are 300,000 or so distinct CDR3 sequences, about 9.2% occurring once; the ten biggest clones make up over 2.5%. This clonotype was picked up many times. Its specificity is not known. Study conclusions and caveats: CMV-specific HLA-C-restricted TCR beta clonotypes dominated the ex vivo response. CMV carriers having the relevant HLA were flagged by cumulative public TCR beta family frequency.

The germline gives CDR1 MGHDK, CDR2 SYGVNS. Trimming took off 6 bases at V and 0 bases at J, with 11 bases between the two ends. CDR3 length: 15 residues. Sequencing input: PBMCs. This sequence joins TRBV25-1 and TRBJ1-4; maybe TRBD1 (6 bases). This sequence originates from a human donor in good health (CMV status not recorded). Some clones in this sample may be carry-over from other donors' samples. The CDR3 loop reads CASRKGGPTNEKLFF. The CDR3 coding sequence is TGTGCCAGCAGGAAGGGGGGACCAACTAATGAAAAACTGTTTTTT.